Listed below are T cell receptor beta chains from one sample, sequenced in a study of a mutant IDH1 vaccine in newly diagnosed glioma. Their antigens remain unidentified. Repertoires were generated with immunoSEQ multiplex PCR, while TCRdb's copy carries only in-frame clones and drops some. The table has about 56,000 clones, around 85% seen once. This material consisted of PBMCs, taken from a glioma patient whose treatment included an IDH1 peptide vaccine. These receptor sequences come from a middle-aged man with glioma. CDR3s include the opening cysteine and the closing phenylalanine or tryptophan. D genes are given only for firm matches. Expanded clones get a size class; other rows say once, few or many, or leave the size out.

size: NA
D: NA
J: TRBJ2-7
V: TRBV10-1
CDR3: CASSLNREIENEQYF
DNA: TGCGCCAGCAGCCTAAACAGGGAAATCGAAAACGAGCAGTACTTC

size: NA
D: NA
J: TRBJ2-5
V: TRBV7-9
CDR3: CASSPGRETQYF
DNA: TGTGCCAGCAGCCCGGGGAGGGAGACCCAGTACTTC

size: NA
D: NA
J: TRBJ2-1
V: TRBV10-3
CDR3: CAISVSGYEQFF
DNA: TGTGCCATCAGTGTATCTGGCTACGAGCAGTTCTTC

size: NA
D: NA
J: TRBJ2-1
V: TRBV5-1
CDR3: CASSLTSTGDNEQFF
DNA: TGCGCCAGCAGCTTGACTAGCACGGGCGACAATGAGCAGTTCTTC

size: NA
D: NA
J: TRBJ2-7
V: TRBV19
CDR3: CASSPNRGYEQYF
DNA: TGTGCCAGTAGTCCTAACCGGGGCTACGAGCAGTACTTC

size: NA
D: TRBD1
J: TRBJ2-5
V: TRBV30
CDR3: CAWSGGQGFSQYF
DNA: TGTGCCTGGAGTGGGGGACAGGGGTTTTCCCAGTACTTC

size: NA
D: NA
J: TRBJ2-7
V: TRBV5-6
CDR3: CASSSFRTRLISYEQYF
DNA: TGTGCCAGCAGCTCCTTCCGTACTAGGCTAATTTCCTACGAGCAGTACTTC

size: NA
D: NA
J: TRBJ1-1
V: TRBV7-7
CDR3: CASSLAVGARDTEAFF
DNA: TGTGCTAGCAGCTTAGCGGTGGGGGCGAGGGACACTGAAGCTTTCTTT

size: NA
D: NA
J: TRBJ2-1
V: TRBV5-1
CDR3: CASSPPTGPYNEQFF
DNA: TGCGCCAGCAGCCCTCCCACGGGCCCCTACAATGAGCAGTTCTTC

size: few
D: NA
J: TRBJ1-2
V: TRBV29-1
CDR3: CSVTSGGPNYGYTF
DNA: TGCAGCGTCACAAGTGGGGGGCCTAACTATGGCTACACCTTC

size: NA
D: NA
J: TRBJ1-4
V: TRBV19
CDR3: CASRTGAGTNEKLFF
DNA: TGTGCCAGTAGAACGGGGGCAGGAACTAATGAAAAACTGTTTTTT

size: NA
D: NA
J: TRBJ2-2
V: TRBV7-2
CDR3: CASSLRGGTGELFF
DNA: TGTGCCAGCAGCTTACGGGGAGGCACCGGGGAGCTGTTTTTT

size: NA
D: TRBD1
J: TRBJ1-2
V: TRBV7-2
CDR3: CASSLGDRGRADYGYTF
DNA: TGTGCCAGCAGCTTAGGCGACAGGGGGCGCGCGGACTATGGCTACACCTTC

size: NA
D: NA
J: TRBJ2-7
V: TRBV7-8
CDR3: CASSLGPSYEQYF
DNA: TGTGCCAGCAGCTTGGGTCCCTCCTACGAGCAGTACTTC

size: NA
D: TRBD1
J: TRBJ2-1
V: TRBV4-1
CDR3: CASSNPPDRGGGEQFF
DNA: TGCGCCAGCAGCAACCCTCCGGACAGGGGGGGAGGTGAGCAGTTCTTC

size: NA
D: NA
J: TRBJ2-7
V: TRBV7-9
CDR3: CASSFDYYEQYF
DNA: TGTGCCAGCAGCTTCGACTACTACGAGCAGTACTTC

size: NA
D: NA
J: TRBJ2-5
V: TRBV27
CDR3: CASSLKGETQYF
DNA: TGTGCCAGCAGTTTAAAGGGTGAGACCCAGTACTTC

size: NA
D: TRBD1
J: TRBJ1-1
V: TRBV27
CDR3: CASSAQGAKQNTEAFF
DNA: TGTGCCAGCAGTGCTCAGGGGGCCAAACAGAACACTGAAGCTTTCTTT

size: NA
D: NA
J: TRBJ1-2
V: TRBV23-1
CDR3: CASRLQKGRGGANYGYTF
DNA: TGCGCCAGCAGACTCCAAAAGGGAAGGGGAGGAGCTAACTATGGCTACACCTTC

size: few
D: TRBD1
J: TRBJ2-1
V: TRBV11-2
CDR3: CASKQGTPYNEQFF
DNA: TGTGCCAGTAAACAGGGGACACCCTACAATGAGCAGTTCTTC

size: once
D: TRBD2
J: TRBJ2-7
V: TRBV19
CDR3: CASSIGTSGIYEQYF
DNA: TGTGCCAGTAGTATTGGGACTAGCGGGATTTACGAGCAGTACTTC

size: NA
D: TRBD1
J: TRBJ2-4
V: TRBV27
CDR3: CASSETGGAPKNIQYF
DNA: TGTGCCAGCAGTGAGACAGGGGGCGCGCCCAAAAACATTCAGTACTTC

size: few
D: TRBD1
J: TRBJ1-2
V: TRBV19
CDR3: CASRRDSSGYGYTF
DNA: TGTGCCAGTAGGCGGGACAGTTCGGGCTATGGCTACACCTTC

size: NA
D: NA
J: TRBJ1-5
V: TRBV4-3
CDR3: CASSQDLAARNQPQHF
DNA: TGCGCCAGCAGCCAAGATCTTGCTGCCCGCAATCAGCCCCAGCATTTT

size: NA
D: NA
J: TRBJ2-1
V: TRBV5-1
CDR3: CASSLGNEQFF
DNA: TGCGCCAGCAGCCTAGGCAATGAGCAGTTCTTC

size: NA
D: TRBD1
J: TRBJ1-5
V: TRBV19
CDR3: CASSVMLTGVSNQPQHF
DNA: TGTGCCAGTAGTGTGATGCTGACAGGGGTAAGCAATCAGCCCCAGCATTTT

size: NA
D: NA
J: TRBJ1-2
V: TRBV19
CDR3: CASSIWGNYGYTF
DNA: TGTGCCAGTAGTATCTGGGGGAACTATGGCTACACCTTC

size: NA
D: NA
J: TRBJ2-7
V: TRBV7-9
CDR3: CASSRERYEQYF
DNA: TGTGCCAGCAGCCGGGAGCGCTACGAGCAGTACTTC

size: NA
D: NA
J: TRBJ1-1
V: TRBV11-1
CDR3: CASSFGEGTEAFF
DNA: TGTGCCAGCAGCTTCGGGGAGGGAACTGAAGCTTTCTTT